These 18 T cell receptor beta chains were all obtained from the same sample, sequenced in a study of blood T cells in healthy people across ages (dated by TCRdb to between 2014 and 2017). Library preparation was by 5' RACE. The run used an Illumina HiSeq 2500. A second PCR of roughly 7 to 11 cycles was performed with a sample-barcoded 5' primer and a J-beta primer mix. The raw public reads went through TCRdb reprocessing: fastp at Q25, MiXCR clone calling, in-frame beta chains kept. Every CDR3 protein is listed once, alongside the most common genes and DNA of its rows. Within this sample are almost 550,000 distinct CDR3 sequences, with more than 20% of them counted one time only. The ten biggest clones cover 8.7% of the sample. These same data were also listed under a study on T cells of mothers and their children.

Sequenced material: blood. The receptors stem from a boy younger than 18 in good health.

This clonotype has a handful of counts. The junction does not match germline at one end; this may be a read error. The chain employs TRBV9 and TRBJ2-4; the match to TRBD1 covers 10 bases. This CDR3 has 12 amino acids. Germline V gives CDR1 SGDLS, CDR2 YYNGEE. This chain's CDR3 is CACSARQGALYF. In DNA, the CDR3 is TGTGCCTGCAGCGCGCGACAGGGGGCCTTGTACTTC.

The chain joins TRBV6-2 or TRBV6-3 to TRBJ2-1, with a weak D call TRBD2 (5 bases). The CDR3 covers 15 residues. From germline, CDR1 is MNHEY and CDR2 SVGEGT. Trimming shortened V by 2 bases and J by 2 bases, and 10 bases separated the two germline ends. The CDR3 sequence: CASSYRGKTYNEQFF. CDR3 DNA: TGTGCCAGCAGTTACCGAGGGAAAACCTACAATGAGCAGTTCTTC.

The rearrangement joins TRBV14 to TRBJ2-5; tentatively, D is TRBD1 (6 bases). The CDR3 runs 17 residues. The V end lost 1 base, the J end lost 1 base, and 16 bases lay between the germline ends. Per germline, CDR1 SGHDN and CDR2 FVKESK. The CDR3 reads CASSQVSSWGLQETQYF. In DNA form, the CDR3 reads TGTGCCAGCAGCCAAGTAAGCTCTTGGGGGCTCCAAGAGACCCAGTACTTC.

V usage is TRBV7-9 and J usage is TRBJ2-7; unclear D gene. Trimming pared 5 bases from V and 5 bases from J, leaving 22 bases between. Germline V gene lookup returns CDR1 SEHNR and CDR2 FQNEAQ (reference sequence). The CDR3 is made up of 16 amino acids. The CDR3 coding sequence is TGTGCCAGCAGCCTTGGACGGACCCTTCAGTTGGACGAGCAGTACTTC. The encoded protein is CASSLGRTLQLDEQYF.

The chain employs TRBV28 and TRBJ1-1; D gene uncertain. The V end lost 2 bases, the J end lost 8 bases, and 15 bases lay between the germline ends. Per the germline V gene, CDR1 is MDHEN and CDR2 is SYDVKM. This CDR3 is 14 amino acids long. The CDR3 spells CASSLRTGWSEAFF. The CDR3 DNA follows: TGTGCCAGCAGTTTAAGGACGGGATGGTCCGAAGCTTTCTTT.

The CDR3 here is CASSLMEGFGYTF. The CDR3 bases are TGTGCCAGCAGCTTAATGGAAGGGTTTGGCTACACCTTC. The V call is TRBV7-2, the J call TRBJ1-2; D is undetermined. V was cut by 2 bases and J by 7 bases, with 11 bases left in between. In germline, CDR1 is SGHTA, CDR2 FQGNSA. This CDR3 is built from 13 residues.

The V call is TRBV30, the J call TRBJ2-3, with D perhaps matching TRBD2 (6 bases). CDR3 length: 13 amino acids. Trimming stripped 2 bases from V and 6 bases from J, with 12 bases between. Germline V gene sequence: CDR1 GTSNPN, CDR2 SVGIG (reference sequence). CDR3 DNA: TGTGCCTGGAGTCCTACTAGCATTGATACGCAGTATTTT. Its protein is CAWSPTSIDTQYF.

The V call is TRBV6-2 or TRBV6-3, the J call TRBJ2-2, with 8 bases that match TRBD2. This CDR3 comprises 14 residues. J was trimmed by 6 bases and V by 6 bases; bases with no gene match: 6. In germline, CDR1 is MNHEY, CDR2 SVGEGT. This CDR3 reads CASSFAGLAGELFF. The CDR3 bases are TGTGCCAGCAGCTTTGCGGGACTAGCCGGGGAGCTGTTTTTT.

The genes are TRBV7-2 and TRBJ2-5, with TRBD2 identical over 14 bases. The CDR3 totals 16 residues. V trimming: 5 bases; J trimming: 4 bases; junction bases outside the gene matches: 6. Germline V lookup: CDR1 SGHTA, CDR2 FQGNSA. CDR3: CASSRGGLAGVETQYF. CDR3 DNA: TGTGCCAGCAGCCGGGGGGGACTAGCGGGAGTAGAGACCCAGTACTTC.

J is TRBJ1-3 and V is TRBV9; D call uncertain. Germline V CDR1 and CDR2: SGDLS, YYNGEE. V was shortened by 3 bases and J by 2 bases, with 9 bases between the two germline ends. The CDR3 is 14 residues long. The CDR3 is CASSASRAGNTIYF. The CDR3 region has the DNA TGTGCCAGCAGCGCCTCGCGGGCTGGAAACACCATATATTTT.

The chain uses TRBV9 and TRBJ1-2; a weak D match, TRBD1 (5 bases). Germline V CDR1 and CDR2: SGDLS, YYNGEE. The length of the CDR3 is 17 residues. Trimming left V 4 bases short and J 8 bases short, with 27 bases between. In nucleotides, the CDR3 is TGTGCCAGCAGCCTACAACCGAACCGGGAGCGGGCAGGGGGCTACACCTTC. This translates into CASSLQPNRERAGGYTF.

The sample holds a few counts of this clonotype. The chain links TRBV5-1 to TRBJ1-1; TRBD1 matches 9 bases. Trimming took 1 base from V and 1 from J; bases not matched to a gene: 2. This CDR3 contains 15 residues. The V gene's germline CDR1 is SGHRS and CDR2 YFSETQ. CDR3 region: CASSLRGQGNTEAFF. In nucleotides, the CDR3 is TGCGCCAGCAGCTTGAGGGGACAGGGGAACACTGAAGCTTTCTTT.

This clonotype was counted ten times or more. This chain joins TRBV18 and TRBJ2-7, with D perhaps matching TRBD1 or TRBD2 (5 bases each). Trimming pared 3 bases from V and 4 bases from J, leaving 7 bases between. The CDR3 spans 12 residues. From germline, CDR1 is KGHSH and CDR2 LQKENI. The CDR3 region is CASSPRGYEQYF. The CDR3 DNA sequence: TGTGCCAGCTCACCGAGGGGTTACGAGCAGTACTTC.

This chain connects TRBV5-1 to TRBJ1-6; weak D call: TRBD1 (6 bases). CDR3 size: 15 residues. Trimming removed 0 bases from V and 7 bases from J, with 11 bases in between. In germline, CDR1 is SGHRS, CDR2 YFSETQ. The CDR3 sequence is CASSLAGGENSPLHF. The CDR3 DNA reads as TGCGCCAGCAGCTTGGCCGGGGGCGAGAATTCACCCCTCCACTTT.

This clonotype was recorded a few times. The CDR3 sequence: CASSETFSYEQYF. In DNA form, the CDR3 reads TGTGCCAGCAGTGAGACCTTCTCCTACGAGCAGTACTTC. The chain links TRBV6-1 to TRBJ2-7; no reliable D call. CDR1 MNHNS and CDR2 SASEGT come from the germline V gene. The ends were cut back, 3 bases at V and 0 bases at J, with 6 bases in the middle. This CDR3 comprises 13 residues.

The chain employs TRBV7-2 and TRBJ2-5, with 8 bases fitting TRBD2. The CDR3 covers 15 residues. After removal of 6 bases from V and 1 base from J, the junction contained 7 bases not matched to a gene. CDR1 SGHTA and CDR2 FQGNSA come from the germline V gene. DNA of the CDR3: TGTGCCAGCAGGTCTAGCGGGCGCTCCCAAGAGACCCAGTACTTC. Protein product: CASRSSGRSQETQYF. Looking up the rest from reference TRBV7-2 and TRBJ2-5 gives the full variable domain: GAGVSQSPSNKVTEKGKDVELRCDPISGHTALYWYRQSLGQGLEFLIYFQGNSAPDKSGLPSDRFSAERTGGSVSTLTIQRTQQEDSAVYLCASRSSGRSQETQYFGPGTRLLVL.

The chain links TRBV28 to TRBJ1-1; the D is unclear. The V and J ends lost 2 bases and 5 bases respectively, with 15 bases between them. The CDR3 is 15 amino acids. Looked up from germline, CDR1 is MDHEN and CDR2 is SYDVKM. The CDR3 spells CASSLNGLSGTEAFF. The CDR3 DNA reads as TGTGCCAGCAGTTTAAACGGGTTAAGCGGGACTGAAGCTTTCTTT. Supplemented by reference TRBV28 and TRBJ1-1, the full variable domain reads DVKVTQSSRYLVKRTGEKVFLECVQDMDHENMFWYRQDPGLGLRLIYFSYDVKMKEKGDIPEGYSVSREKKERFSLILESASTNQTSMYLCASSLNGLSGTEAFFGQGTRLTVV.

This clonotype was seen at least ten times. CDR3 coding DNA: TGTGCCAGCAGGGGATCCAGCGGTTACCAAGAGACCCAGTACTTC. Its translation is CASRGSSGYQETQYF. The rearrangement uses TRBV12-3 or TRBV12-4 and TRBJ2-5; D is possibly TRBD2 (5 bases). The CDR3 contains 15 residues. Trimming stripped 6 bases from V and 0 bases from J, with 14 bases between.